The 31 T cell receptor beta chains reported below all come from one sample, sequenced in a study of CD8 T cells in ankylosing spondylitis. TCRdb itself ran the 5' RACE reads through MiXCR, one entry per CDR3 protein. The repertoire consists of hundreds of thousands of distinct CDR3 sequences, with 8% to 9% occurring once and the leading ten covering around 5.1%. The sequenced sample consisted of blood, either unsorted or a sorted T cell fraction (not recorded which). The receptors originated from a female donor with ankylosing spondylitis or in good health (not recorded which).

This clonotype showed up many times. The chain is built from TRBV20-1 and TRBJ1-5; weak D call: TRBD1 (5 bases). Germline assignment: CDR1 DFQATT and CDR2 SNEGSKA (reference sequence). This CDR3 has 15 amino acids. Trimming took off 3 bases at V and 5 bases at J, with 17 bases between the two ends. CDR3 coding DNA: TGCAGTGCTAGTCGCGTAAGCAGGGCGGATCAGCCCCAGCATTTT. This sequence encodes CSASRVSRADQPQHF.

This clonotype came up many times. The rearrangement links TRBV6-5 to TRBJ1-1; 8 bases align to TRBD1. CDR1 is MNHEY and CDR2 is SVGAGI in the germline V gene. Trimming took 0 bases from V and 5 from J; bases not matched to a gene: 5. The CDR3 extends over 15 amino acids. The CDR3 bases are TGTGCCAGCAGTTACTCAGGACAGGGTGAAACTGAAGCTTTCTTT. Amino acids: CASSYSGQGETEAFF.

This clonotype occurred many times. The chain recombines TRBV5-1 with TRBJ1-1; the D gene is possibly TRBD1 (5 bases). Germline assignment: CDR1 SGHRS and CDR2 YFSETQ. Trimming shortened V by 4 bases and J by 2 bases, and 15 bases separated the two germline ends. The CDR3 totals 15 residues. The CDR3 DNA sequence: TGCGCCAGCAGCAACACCCGACAGAGAAACACTGAAGCTTTCTTT. Translation gives CASSNTRQRNTEAFF.

This clonotype has only a few counts. The chain has TRBV20-1 and TRBJ2-3, with 11 bases fitting TRBD2. Unmatched junction bases numbered 11, after V lost 6 bases and J lost 0 bases. Germline lookup yields CDR1 DFQATT and CDR2 SNEGSKA (reference sequence). The CDR3 has 17 residues. The CDR3 reads CSAAGTSGTGSTDTQYF. CDR3 nucleotide sequence: TGCAGTGCAGCCGGGACTAGCGGTACCGGAAGCACAGATACGCAGTATTTT.

Only a few counts were recorded for this clonotype. The chain recombines TRBV28 with TRBJ1-1; D call uncertain. V was clipped by 4 bases and J by 4 bases, with 13 bases between them. Looked up from germline, CDR1 is MDHEN and CDR2 is SYDVKM. This CDR3 contains 14 residues. In nucleotides, the CDR3 is TGTGCCAGCAGTTCGCCGAGGAGGCGCACTGAAGCTTTCTTT. It encodes CASSSPRRRTEAFF.

At least ten counts were recorded for this clonotype. V usage is TRBV29-1 and J usage is TRBJ1-3; tentative D call: TRBD1 (5 bases). The germline gives CDR1 SQVTM, CDR2 ANQGSEA. V was shortened by 7 bases and J by 2 bases, with 15 bases between the two germline ends. The CDR3 is made up of 14 amino acids. The CDR3 reads CSASQSGPGNTIYF. The CDR3 region has the DNA TGCAGCGCCTCCCAGTCAGGGCCTGGAAACACCATATATTTT.

The V call is TRBV4-3, the J call TRBJ2-1; D not certain. This CDR3 is 13 amino acids long. V lost 3 bases and J 6 bases, leaving 9 bases between the germline ends. Germline CDR1 is LGHNA and CDR2 is YSLEER. The CDR3 sequence: CASSQVPSNEQFF. CDR3 sequence (DNA): TGCGCCAGCAGCCAGGTCCCCAGCAATGAGCAGTTCTTC.

CDR3 sequence reads: CASSVWLAGEDEQFF. CDR3 nucleotides: TGTGCCAGCAGTGTCTGGCTAGCGGGAGAAGATGAGCAGTTCTTC. The V and J genes are TRBV2 and TRBJ2-1, with 10 bases identical to TRBD2. CDR3 length: 15 residues. The germline gives CDR1 SNHLY, CDR2 FYNNEI. Trimming at V came to 4 bases and at J to 8 bases, leaving 8 bases not matched to a gene.

This clonotype was found many times. The chain links TRBV2 to TRBJ2-5, with 11 bases aligning to TRBD2. Trimming removed 10 bases from V and 2 bases from J; junction bases left unmatched: 9. This CDR3 has 15 amino acids. From germline, CDR1 is SNHLY and CDR2 FYNNEI. CDR3 in DNA: TGTGCCAAGGGACGACTAGCGGGAAGGCAAGAGACCCAGTACTTC. It translates to CAKGRLAGRQETQYF. Drawing the rest from reference TRBV2 and TRBJ2-5, the complete variable domain is EPEVTQTPSHQVTQMGQEVILRCVPISNHLYFYWYRQILGQKVEFLVSFYNNEISEKSEIFDDQFSVERPDGSNFTLKIRSTKLEDSAMYFCAKGRLAGRQETQYFGPGTRLLVL.

This clonotype was counted many times. This rearrangement joins TRBV20-1 to TRBJ2-1; 11 bases are a match to TRBD2. V trimming: 4 bases; J trimming: 4 bases; junction bases outside the gene matches: 3. Germline values: CDR1 DFQATT, CDR2 SNEGSKA (reference sequence). The length of the CDR3 is 14 residues. CDR3 bases: TGCAGTGCTACCATAGCGGGAGGGTACAATGAGCAGTTCTTC. Translated: CSATIAGGYNEQFF.

The table lists this clonotype with many counts. The rearrangement uses TRBV9 and TRBJ2-1; TRBD1 matches 8 bases. The CDR3 has 14 amino acids. With 4 bases clipped from V and 7 bases from J, the junction kept 7 bases outside the gene matches. CDR1 is SGDLS, CDR2 YYNGEE, per germline. CDR3 amino acids: CASSLRTGRNEQFF. The CDR3 bases are TGTGCCAGCAGCCTAAGGACAGGGAGAAATGAGCAGTTCTTC.

This clonotype was counted many times. This chain links TRBV12-3 or TRBV12-4 with TRBJ1-2, with TRBD1 identical over 7 bases. V dropped 10 bases and J dropped 6; count of bases not matched to a gene: 11. The length of the CDR3 is 13 residues. CDR3 protein: CATTVTGIDGYTF. CDR3 coding DNA: TGTGCCACCACTGTGACAGGGATAGATGGCTACACCTTC.

This clonotype was seen many times. The chain has TRBV20-1 and TRBJ2-7, with TRBD2 identical over 7 bases. The CDR3 is 14 amino acids. The V gene end was trimmed by 3 bases and the J gene end by 2 bases; junction bases not matched to a gene: 7. Germline assignment: CDR1 DFQATT and CDR2 SNEGSKA (reference sequence). Here the CDR3 DNA reads TGCAGTGCTAGTCGAGACGGGAGGACCTACGAGCAGTACTTC. Translated: CSASRDGRTYEQYF.

This clonotype was observed many times. V gene TRBV6-1 combines with J gene TRBJ2-7, with 9 bases fitting TRBD1. CDR1 MNHNS and CDR2 SASEGT come from the germline V gene. This CDR3 spans 16 amino acids. The junction had 14 bases not matched to a gene; V was cut back by 6 bases and J by 5 bases. The CDR3 is CASSLGGGQGTHEQYF. The CDR3 nucleotides are TGTGCCAGCAGCCTCGGAGGGGGACAGGGAACCCACGAGCAGTACTTC.

This clonotype was recorded many times. The chain combines TRBV20-1 with TRBJ2-7; D tentatively fits TRBD1 or TRBD2 (6 bases each). The germline V gene encodes CDR1 DFQATT and CDR2 SNEGSKA (reference sequence). Trimming removed 6 bases from V and 0 bases from J, with 15 bases in between. The CDR3 is made up of 14 amino acids. CDR3 in DNA: TGCAGTGCAGCGAGGGGGGACGTCTCCTACGAGCAGTACTTC. The encoded protein is CSAARGDVSYEQYF.

This clonotype came up many times. The rearrangement uses TRBV11-2 and TRBJ2-7; tentatively, D is TRBD1 (5 bases). The germline V gene encodes CDR1 SGHAT and CDR2 FQNNGV. This CDR3 has 12 residues. V lost 4 bases to trimming and J lost 5 bases, with 9 bases between them. The CDR3 reads CASSSDIDEQYF. CDR3 coding DNA: TGTGCCAGCAGCTCGGACATTGACGAGCAGTACTTC.

In its sample, this clonotype was seen many times. The chain is built from TRBV4-2 and TRBJ2-1, with 7 bases identical to TRBD2. The CDR3 extends over 15 amino acids. The germline V gene has CDR1 LGHNA and CDR2 YNFKEQ. V shed 1 base and J 5 bases; nucleotides not matched to a gene: 5. CDR3 nucleotides: TGTGCCAGCAGCCAAGTGGGAGGGCTAAACAATGAGCAGTTCTTC. Its translation: CASSQVGGLNNEQFF.

This clonotype was recorded at least ten times. The chain is built from TRBV7-2 and TRBJ1-5; 9 positions match TRBD1. With V trimmed by 5 bases and J by 1 base, 6 bases remained unmatched. Germline V gene data show CDR1 as SGHTA and CDR2 as FQGNSA. The length of the CDR3 is 16 residues. The CDR3 is CASSMGQGLSNQPQHF. The CDR3 DNA follows: TGTGCCAGCAGCATGGGACAGGGTCTGAGCAATCAGCCCCAGCATTTT.

This clonotype was counted a few times. The chain joins TRBV12-2 to TRBJ2-1; whether TRBD2, the table's D call, matches the DNA was not checked. TRBV12-2 is given as a pseudogene. CDR3 size: 17 residues. CDR3 residues: CASRAQRWADPYNEQFF. CDR3 in DNA: TGTGCAAGTCGCGCCCAGCGGTGGGCCGACCCGTACAATGAGCAGTTCTTC.

The chain joins TRBV4-3 to TRBJ2-6, with a weak D call TRBD2 (5 bases). This CDR3 comprises 17 residues. V was trimmed by 4 bases and J by 0 bases, leaving 13 bases between them. Germline assignment: CDR1 LGHNA and CDR2 YSLEER. This CDR3 is CASSRLEVSSGANVLTF. The CDR3 DNA sequence: TGCGCCAGCAGCCGTTTGGAGGTCAGCTCTGGGGCCAACGTCCTGACTTTC.

This clonotype occurred many times. V is TRBV11-2 and J is TRBJ1-4, with D unresolved. Germline CDR1 reads SGHAT; CDR2 reads FQNNGV. The V and J ends lost 0 bases and 13 bases respectively, with 18 bases between them. CDR3 length: 15 amino acids. CDR3 amino acids: CASSLDSRVGLGLFF. CDR3 DNA: TGTGCCAGCAGCTTAGATTCACGGGTCGGGCTGGGACTGTTTTTT.

The V gene is TRBV7-9, the J gene TRBJ1-3; 7 bases match TRBD1. The CDR3 spans 16 residues. The V segment lost 6 bases and the J segment 4 bases; nucleotides outside the gene matches: 12. Germline V gene sequence: CDR1 SEHNR, CDR2 FQNEAQ (reference sequence). The CDR3 DNA reads as TGTGCCAGCAGTTGGGCCGACAGGGCATCGGGAAACACCATATATTTT. This sequence encodes CASSWADRASGNTIYF.

A word on this clonotype: An end of the junction differs from the germline gene, which may be a read error. The rearrangement uses TRBV30 and TRBJ1-1; possibly TRBD1 for D (5 bases). The V gene's germline CDR1 is GTSNPN and CDR2 SVGIG (reference sequence). The CDR3 runs to 14 residues. The CDR3 sequence: CAWRAMGRDTEAFF. The CDR3 DNA follows: TGTGCCTGGAGGGCAATGGGGCGTGACACCGAAGCTTTCTTT.

In its sample, this clonotype was seen a few times. J is TRBJ2-7 and V is TRBV7-2, with TRBD2 as a possible D gene (5 bases). The CDR3 loop spans 16 amino acids. Per the germline V gene, CDR1 is SGHTA and CDR2 is FQGNSA. Trimming left V 4 bases short and J 2 bases short, with 18 bases between. CDR3 sequence reads: CASSYEPRTYAYEQYF. The DNA of the CDR3 is TGTGCCAGCAGCTACGAGCCACGGACTTACGCCTACGAGCAGTACTTC.

This clonotype was recorded many times. The genes are TRBV29-1 and TRBJ1-1; no reliable D call. V was trimmed by 8 bases and J by 2 bases, leaving 12 bases between them. CDR3 length equals 12 residues. Germline lookup yields CDR1 SQVTM and CDR2 ANQGSEA. The CDR3 region is CSIRYRNTEAFF. CDR3 nucleotides: TGCAGCATACGGTACAGAAACACTGAAGCTTTCTTT. The full variable domain, in which reference TRBV29-1 and TRBJ1-1 provide the parts outside the CDR3, is SAVISQKPSRDICQRGTSLTIQCQVDSQVTMMFWYRQQPGQSLTLIATANQGSEATYESGFVIDKFPISRPNLTFSTLTVSNMSPEDSSIYLCSIRYRNTEAFFGQGTRLTVV.

This clonotype appeared many times. CDR3 region: CASGAARNTEAFF. The CDR3 nucleotides read TGTGCCAGCGGAGCCGCAAGGAACACTGAAGCTTTCTTT. The rearrangement joins TRBV6-1 to TRBJ1-1; unclear D gene. This CDR3 has 13 residues. Trimming pared 8 bases from V and 1 base from J, leaving 11 bases between. Germline CDR1 and CDR2: MNHNS and SASEGT.

This clonotype was found many times. This chain links TRBV12-3 or TRBV12-4 with TRBJ1-2; 8 bases agree with TRBD1. V was clipped by 6 bases and J by 2 bases; unmatched bases: 8. The CDR3 length is 15 residues. CDR3 nucleotides: TGTGCCAGCAGCCCAGGACAGGGATTGAACTATGGCTACACCTTC. Translation gives CASSPGQGLNYGYTF.

This clonotype was observed many times. This chain joins TRBV6-2 or TRBV6-3 and TRBJ1-2; a possible D gene is TRBD1 (5 bases). With 5 bases removed from V and 4 bases from J, the gap between germline ends came to 8 bases. CDR1 and CDR2 (germline): MNHEY, SVGEGT. CDR3 length: 12 residues. The CDR3 spells CASSRQIYGYTF. CDR3 nucleotide sequence: TGTGCCAGCAGTCGACAGATCTATGGCTACACCTTC.

In this sample, this clonotype turned up many times. V usage is TRBV5-1 and J usage is TRBJ2-4, with a weak D call TRBD1 (7 bases). CDR3 size: 14 residues. V was trimmed by 4 bases and J by 7 bases, leaving 15 bases between them. Germline CDR1 SGHRS, CDR2 YFSETQ. CDR3 nucleotides: TGCGCCAGCAGCGGAGGGACAGCCAGTAACATTCAGTACTTC. This codes for CASSGGTASNIQYF.

This clonotype showed up many times. This sequence joins TRBV29-1 and TRBJ2-7; D is uncertain. The CDR3 loop spans 13 amino acids. V lost 7 bases to trimming and J lost 2 bases, with 15 bases between them. The germline V gene has CDR1 SQVTM and CDR2 ANQGSEA. The CDR3 nucleotides read TGCAGCGCCATCCCCGGCGGCACCTACGAGCAGTACTTC. This codes for CSAIPGGTYEQYF.

As to this clonotype: The junction does not match germline at one end; this may be a read error. The chain is built from TRBV29-1 and TRBJ2-5; possibly TRBD2 for D (5 bases). This CDR3 spans 13 amino acids. Germline assignment: CDR1 SQVTM and CDR2 ANQGSEA. CDR3 loop: CGVYGEIGETQYF. The CDR3 DNA reads as TGCGGCGTCTACGGGGAAATAGGGGAGACCCAGTACTTC.